This T cell receptor (beta chain) was recovered during a study of blood T cell repertoires in COVID-19. Study-wide context: Donors in the United States, Italy and Spain gave samples during acute or convalescent COVID-19.

Profiled with immunoSEQ multiplex PCR; TCRdb holds only in-frame clones, not every one. The profile shows 650,000 to 800,000 clones, about 90% of them singletons. Concerning this clone itself: At the DNA level, this CDR3 is encoded by other sequences in the same sample as well.

Germline V gene lookup returns CDR1 SNHLY and CDR2 FYNNEI. Trimming pared 4 bases from V and 8 bases from J, leaving 11 bases between. CDR3 length equals 12 residues. The material sequenced was peripheral blood. The genes are TRBV2 and TRBJ1-2; no reliable D call. This TCR came from a woman younger than 35 with acute or convalescent COVID-19. The CDR3 sequence is CASSGAGNGYTF. The CDR3 bases are TGTGCCAGCAGTGGGGCGGGGAACGGCTACACCTTC.